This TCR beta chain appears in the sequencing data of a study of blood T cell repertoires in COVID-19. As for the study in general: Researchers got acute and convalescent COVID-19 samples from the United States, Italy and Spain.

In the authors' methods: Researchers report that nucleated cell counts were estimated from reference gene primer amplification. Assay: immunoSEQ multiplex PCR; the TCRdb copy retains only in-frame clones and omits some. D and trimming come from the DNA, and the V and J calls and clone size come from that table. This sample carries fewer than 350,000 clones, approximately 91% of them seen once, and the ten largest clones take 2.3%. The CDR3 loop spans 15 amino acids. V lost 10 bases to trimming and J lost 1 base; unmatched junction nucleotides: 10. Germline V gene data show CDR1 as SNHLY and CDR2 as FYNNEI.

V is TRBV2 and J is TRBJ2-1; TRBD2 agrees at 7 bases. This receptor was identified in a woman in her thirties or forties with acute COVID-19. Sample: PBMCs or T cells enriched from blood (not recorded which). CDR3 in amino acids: CATTVGSGSYNEQFF. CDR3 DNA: TGTGCCACCACCGTTGGTAGCGGGTCCTACAATGAGCAGTTCTTC. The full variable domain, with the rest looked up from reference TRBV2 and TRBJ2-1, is EPEVTQTPSHQVTQMGQEVILRCVPISNHLYFYWYRQILGQKVEFLVSFYNNEISEKSEIFDDQFSVERPDGSNFTLKIRSTKLEDSAMYFCATTVGSGSYNEQFFGPGTRLTVL.